This T cell receptor (beta chain) was identified during a study of shared clonotypes between healthy human individuals. Germline CDR1 SGHTA, CDR2 FQGTGA. The CDR3 sequence is 15 residues long. V lost 4 bases, J lost 2 bases, and 11 bases lay in between. Data came from immunoSEQ multiplex PCR; TCRdb stores just in-frame clones and leaves some out. This table has roughly 1,500,000 clones, 95% to 99% appearing once. The specimen sequenced was naive CD4+ T cells sorted from blood. Subset of the sample: CD45RA+ positively selected. The sequence was collected from a man aged 30 to 45 in good health. The chain couples TRBV7-3 to TRBJ2-2; no definite D call. The CDR3 nucleotides are TGTGCCAGCAGCTGGCGCGGCCCAAACACCGGGGAGCTGTTTTTT. This sequence encodes CASSWRGPNTGELFF.